This T cell receptor beta chain was recovered during a study of CD4 T cells in relation to SARS-CoV-2 and coronaviruses. Overall study results and limits: Crossreactivity was assessed only for spike protein, not other viral proteins.

Sequencing was performed with immunoSEQ multiplex PCR; in TCRdb, only in-frame clones are kept and a portion is missing. The data contain around 30,000 clones, roughly 76% of them singletons. The ends lost 3 bases at V and 6 bases at J; junction bases unmatched: 4. Per germline, CDR1 GTSNPN and CDR2 SVGIG (reference sequence). The CDR3 consists of 14 residues. Comments on this clone: As yet, its antigen is unknown.

The chain recombines TRBV30 with TRBJ2-1, with TRBD2 identical over 11 bases. The clonotype comes from an adult with COVID-19. Sequencing used memory CD4+ T cells from PBMCs, cultured in vitro. CDR3 residues: CAWSRTSGFNEQFF. DNA of the CDR3: TGTGCCTGGAGCCGGACTAGCGGGTTCAATGAGCAGTTCTTC.